Listed below are T cell receptor beta chains from one sample, sequenced in a study of T-cell memory formation after mild COVID-19. In TCRdb, the 5' RACE reads were re-called with MiXCR into one record per CDR3 protein. This sample has 280,000 or so distinct CDR3 sequences, with over 7% found just once. Sequenced: PBMCs or a T cell subset sorted from them (not recorded which). The receptors were sampled from a man aged 18 to 29 who had mild COVID-19 (a few samples of this study predate the infection). Cell type and time point are not known. CDR3s include the opening cysteine and the closing phenylalanine or tryptophan. A D gene is named only where the DNA matches it firmly. Size is omitted from some rows. Given values are once, few, many or a class for expanded clones.

TRBJ2-3,-,TRBV7-6,-,TGTGCCAGCAGCTTAGCGCAGGGTAGCACAGATACGCAGTATTTT,CASSLAQGSTDTQYF
TRBJ2-3,many,TRBV7-2,-,TGTGCCAGCAGGGGGGGTAACACAGATACGCAGTATTTT,CASRGGNTDTQYF
TRBJ1-2,many,TRBV5-1,-,TGCGCCAGCAGCCAGGGCGCATCGGGGGGCTACACCTTC,CASSQGASGGYTF
TRBJ2-5,-,TRBV5-1,-,TGCGCCAGCAGCTCGCCGTGGCGAAGAGAGACCCAGTACTTC,CASSSPWRRETQYF
TRBJ1-2,few,TRBV9,-,TGTGCCAGCAGGGACAGTGGGGGCCAAGGCTATGGCTACACCTTC,CASRDSGGQGYGYTF
TRBJ2-4,many,TRBV2,-,TGTGCCAGCAGTGCGCTCAGGGGTGACATTCAGTACTTC,CASSALRGDIQYF
TRBJ2-7,-,TRBV20-1,TRBD1,TGCAGTGCTACAGGACAGGGCTACGAGCAGTACTTC,CSATGQGYEQYF
TRBJ2-5,-,TRBV6-5,TRBD2,TGTGCCAGCAGTTCTGGTAGCGGGGGGCGGGAGACCCAGTACTTC,CASSSGSGGRETQYF
TRBJ2-7,few,TRBV19,-,TGTGCCAGTAGTATGGGAGTTGCCTACGAGCAGTACTTC,CASSMGVAYEQYF
TRBJ1-6,many,TRBV4-2,-,TGTGCCAGCAGCCAAGAGGAGGGTCAGAGTTCACCCCTCCACTTT,CASSQEEGQSSPLHF
TRBJ1-1,few,TRBV30,-,TGTGCCTGGAGGCGCTCCGGGACTGGGAGCACTGAAGCTTTCTTT,CAWRRSGTGSTEAFF
TRBJ2-3,few,TRBV4-1,-,TGCGCCAGCAGCCAAGAGTTCGCCTCCACAGATACGCAGTATTTT,CASSQEFASTDTQYF
TRBJ2-3,-,TRBV7-3,-,TGTGCCAGCAGCCCGGGCCCATACGTTGGCGGCACAGATACGCAGTATTTT,CASSPGPYVGGTDTQYF
TRBJ1-1,many,TRBV12-3/TRBV12-4,-,TGTGCCAGCAGTTTAGCGAGTACGGGGGGAAACTTT,CASSLASTGGNF
TRBJ2-1,few,TRBV6-5,TRBD2,TGTGCCAGCAGCCCTAGCGGGGGGGCGTTTGAGCAGTTCTTC,CASSPSGGAFEQFF
TRBJ2-5,few,TRBV6-1,-,TGTGCCAGCAGGTTGACAGGAGGAGAGACCCAGTACTTC,CASRLTGGETQYF
TRBJ2-3,few,TRBV12-3/TRBV12-4,-,TGTGCCAGCAGAAAGTTAGTGACAGATACGCAGTATTTT,CASRKLVTDTQYF
TRBJ2-5,-,TRBV12-3/TRBV12-4,TRBD2,TGTGCCAGCAGTTTATGGAGCGGGGGCCAAGAGACCCAGTACTTC,CASSLWSGGQETQYF
TRBJ1-2,-,TRBV5-1,-,TGCGCCAGCACCGCACAGGGCTATGGCTACACCTTC,CASTAQGYGYTF
TRBJ2-3,-,TRBV6-2/TRBV6-3,TRBD2,TGTGCCAGCAGTTCCCCTAGCGGTGGCACAGATACGCAGTATTTT,CASSSPSGGTDTQYF
TRBJ1-5,-,TRBV11-2,-,TGTGCCAGCAGCGCCTATAGCAATCAGCCCCAGCATTTT,CASSAYSNQPQHF
TRBJ2-3,many,TRBV5-1,TRBD2,TGCGCCAGCAGCTTGGAAGCGCGGGGGGCCACAGATACGCAGTATTTT,CASSLEARGATDTQYF
TRBJ1-5,few,TRBV3-1,-,TGTGCCAGCAGCCCCGCCGGAGGTCAGCCCCAGCATTTT,CASSPAGGQPQHF
TRBJ1-1,few,TRBV11-2,TRBD1,TGTGCCAGCAGAGTCGGACAGGGGGGTATGGGTACTGAAGCTTTCTTT,CASRVGQGGMGTEAFF
TRBJ2-2,few,TRBV20-1,TRBD2,TGCAGTGCTAGACAGACGCGGGGGGGGAACACCGGGGAGCTGTTTTTT,CSARQTRGGNTGELFF
TRBJ1-5,-,TRBV5-5,-,TGTGCCAGCAGCTTTTGGGGACTCAATCAGCCCCAGCATTTT,CASSFWGLNQPQHF
TRBJ2-3,few,TRBV6-5,-,TGTGCCAGCAGCAACAGGGCGTGGACAGATACGCAGTATTTT,CASSNRAWTDTQYF
TRBJ2-1,many,TRBV5-6,-,TGTGCCAGCAGCTTGCCAGGGGAGCAGTTCTTC,CASSLPGEQFF
TRBJ2-2,once,TRBV7-9,-,TGTGCCAGCAGCTTAACGCGGGAAAACACCGGGGAGCTGTTTTTT,CASSLTRENTGELFF
TRBJ1-4,many,TRBV6-5,-,TGTGCCAGCAGTAATACGCAGTTTGAAAAACTGTTTTTT,CASSNTQFEKLFF
TRBJ2-1,once,TRBV9,TRBD2,TGTGCCAGCAGCGCCGGGGGGGCGCTCGGGGGTGAGCAGTTCTTC,CASSAGGALGGEQFF
TRBJ2-5,few,TRBV18,-,TGTGCCAGCTCACCACAGCACCTTCAAGAGACCCAGTACTTC,CASSPQHLQETQYF
TRBJ2-7,-,TRBV5-4,-,TGTGCCAGCAGCTCTACCAGCGGATCCTACGAGCAGTACTTC,CASSSTSGSYEQYF
TRBJ1-5,-,TRBV6-2/TRBV6-3,-,TGTGCCAGCAGCACCTCCCCGCAGGGGAGCACCCAGCATTTT,CASSTSPQGSTQHF